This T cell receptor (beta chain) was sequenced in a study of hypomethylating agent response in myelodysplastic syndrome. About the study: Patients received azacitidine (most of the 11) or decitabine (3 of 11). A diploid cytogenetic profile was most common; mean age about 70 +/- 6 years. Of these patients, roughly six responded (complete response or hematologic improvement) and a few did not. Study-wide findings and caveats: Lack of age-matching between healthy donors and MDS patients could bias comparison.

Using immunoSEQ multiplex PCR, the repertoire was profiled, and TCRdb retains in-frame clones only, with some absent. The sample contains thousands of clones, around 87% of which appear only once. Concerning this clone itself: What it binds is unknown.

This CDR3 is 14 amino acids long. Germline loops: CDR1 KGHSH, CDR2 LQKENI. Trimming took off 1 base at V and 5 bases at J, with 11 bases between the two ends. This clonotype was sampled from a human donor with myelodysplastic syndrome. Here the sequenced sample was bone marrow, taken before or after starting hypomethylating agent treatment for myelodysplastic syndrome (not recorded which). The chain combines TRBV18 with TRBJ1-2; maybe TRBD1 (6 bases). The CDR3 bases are TGTGCCAGCTCACCACAGGGGGACCTGTATGGCTACACCTTC. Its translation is CASSPQGDLYGYTF.